This is a list of T cell receptor beta chains from one sample in a study of regulatory T cells in long-lasting Graves disease. TCRdb itself ran the multiplex PCR reads through MiXCR, one entry per CDR3 protein. Among about half a million distinct CDR3 sequences, approximately 23% were seen once, and the ten largest hold under 15%. Sequences were derived from peripheral blood mononuclear cells (PBMCs), sampled when the disease was refractory, from a patient treated with antithyroid drugs. The receptors stem from a female donor with Graves disease. Each CDR3 is given with its conserved first and last residue. D genes are given only for firm matches. The listing skips clone size in some rows; elsewhere it reads once, few, many or a size class.

clone_size	d_call	v_call	j_call	cdr3_aa	cdr3_nt
NA	NA	TRBV6-1	TRBJ2-4	CASSNTVGGSKNIQYF	TGTGCCAGCAGTAATACTGTTGGTGGATCCAAAAACATTCAGTACTTC
once	TRBD1	TRBV19	TRBJ2-3	CASSPWTGPHSSTDTQYF	TGTGCCAGTAGTCCCTGGACAGGGCCGCACTCTAGCACAGATACGCAGTATTTT
NA	TRBD2	TRBV5-1	TRBJ2-7	CASSLDTSGTYEQYF	TGCGCCAGCAGCTTGGATACTAGCGGGACCTACGAGCAGTACTTC
NA	TRBD1	TRBV6-2/TRBV6-3	TRBJ2-7	CASSYLAGGLYEQYF	TGTGCCAGCAGTTATTTGGCAGGGGGCCTCTACGAGCAGTACTTC
many	NA	TRBV12-3/TRBV12-4	TRBJ1-6	CASSLRWGSPLHF	TGTGCCAGCAGTTTACGATGGGGCTCACCCCTCCACTTT
NA	NA	TRBV7-2	TRBJ1-5	CASGLDQPQHF	TGTGCCAGCGGGCTAGATCAGCCCCAGCATTTT
NA	TRBD1	TRBV6-1	TRBJ1-2	CAARKNRGSNYGYTF	TGTGCCGCTCGAAAGAACAGGGGGAGTAACTATGGCTACACCTTC
many	TRBD1	TRBV6-2/TRBV6-3	TRBJ2-7	CASSFTGQSYEQYF	TGTGCCAGCAGTTTTACGGGACAGAGCTACGAGCAGTACTTC
many	NA	TRBV6-1	TRBJ1-2	CASSEVQFYGYTF	TGTGCCAGCAGTGAAGTACAGTTCTATGGCTACACCTTC
NA	NA	TRBV6-5	TRBJ1-2	CASSYLHGSYTF	TGTGCCAGCAGTTACCTACATGGAAGCTACACCTTC
many	NA	TRBV7-2	TRBJ1-4	CASSLGGLDEKLFF	TGTGCCAGCAGTCTTGGGGGGCTGGATGAAAAACTGTTTTTT
few	NA	TRBV7-9	TRBJ2-5	CASSSLTRGETQYF	TGTGCCAGCAGCTCCTTGACTAGAGGGGAGACCCAGTACTTC
many	NA	TRBV20-1	TRBJ1-5	CSARLGLSNQPQHF	TGCAGTGCTAGGTTGGGCCTTAGCAATCAGCCCCAGCATTTT
NA	NA	TRBV25-1	TRBJ2-7	CASSEYLTERDEQYF	TGTGCCAGCAGTGAATATCTCACGGAAAGGGACGAGCAGTACTTC
many	NA	TRBV7-9	TRBJ2-7	CASSYKTGTTYEQYF	TGTGCCAGCAGCTACAAAACCGGGACGACCTACGAGCAGTACTTC
few	TRBD1	TRBV19	TRBJ1-1	CASSSNRGRTEAFF	TGTGCCAGTAGTAGTAACAGGGGGCGGACTGAAGCTTTCTTT
many	TRBD2	TRBV28	TRBJ2-2	CASSPRWRGGLHTGELFF	TGTGCCAGCAGCCCCAGGTGGCGGGGGGGCCTTCATACCGGGGAGCTGTTTTTT